This TCR beta chain was sequenced for a study of blood T cell repertoires in COVID-19. About the research overall: Donors in Cohort 3 who had recovered were those with two negative PCRs, healthcare professional clearance, or resolution of their symptoms. The study drew acute and convalescent COVID-19 samples from the United States, Italy and Spain.

Germline V lookup: CDR1 ENHRY, CDR2 SYGVKD. The CDR3 extends over 19 amino acids. V shed 5 bases and J 2 bases; nucleotides not matched to a gene: 18. Per the authors' pipeline: Nucleated cell number was recorded as an estimate derived from reference gene primer amplification. Profiling relied on immunoSEQ multiplex PCR, and the TCRdb table lists in-frame clones only, not all of them. Clone size and the V and J calls come from that table; the DNA yielded D and trimming. The repertoire holds 250,000 to 350,000 clones, with 85% to 90% as singletons. Only one count was recorded for this clone. Categorization into cohorts depended on clinical history that participants reported.

The TCR comes from a woman aged 55 to 70 in a cohort exposed to, infected with or recovered from COVID-19 (not recorded which). The chain joins TRBV10-3 to TRBJ2-4, with 7 bases matching TRBD1. Sequencing used PBMCs or T cells enriched from blood (not recorded which). CDR3 DNA: TGTGCCATCAGTACGCACAAAACGACAGGGACCATTACCAAAAACATTCAGTACTTC. It encodes CAISTHKTTGTITKNIQYF.